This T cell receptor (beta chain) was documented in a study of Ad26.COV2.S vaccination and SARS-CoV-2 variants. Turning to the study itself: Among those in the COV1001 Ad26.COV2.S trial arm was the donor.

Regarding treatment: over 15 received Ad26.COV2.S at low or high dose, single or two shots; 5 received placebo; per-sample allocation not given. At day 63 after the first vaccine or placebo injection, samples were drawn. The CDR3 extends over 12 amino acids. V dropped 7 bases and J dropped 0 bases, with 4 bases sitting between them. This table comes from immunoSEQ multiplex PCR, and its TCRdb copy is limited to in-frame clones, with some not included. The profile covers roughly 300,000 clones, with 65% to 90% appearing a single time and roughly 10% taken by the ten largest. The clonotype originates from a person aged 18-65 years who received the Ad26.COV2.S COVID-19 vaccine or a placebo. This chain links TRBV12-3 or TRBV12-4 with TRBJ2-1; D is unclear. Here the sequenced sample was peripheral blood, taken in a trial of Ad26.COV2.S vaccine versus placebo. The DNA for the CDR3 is TGTGCCAGCACACTCTCCTACAATGAGCAGTTCTTC. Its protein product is CASTLSYNEQFF.